This TCR beta chain was sequenced for a study of cytomegalovirus exposure and HLA in healthy donors. PCR primers comprised 60 Vbeta and 13 Jbeta primers. The repertoire was sequenced with immunoSEQ multiplex PCR; TCRdb's copy has only in-frame clones and lacks some. The sample shows more than 85,000 clones, more than 70% of them seen only once. Between the trimmed V and J ends, which lost 0 bases and 10 bases, there was a span of 13 bases. The CDR3 runs 14 residues. Germline V CDR1 and CDR2: LGHNA, YNFKEQ. The sample comprised PBMCs. V usage is TRBV4-2 and J usage is TRBJ2-1; possible D gene TRBD2, 6 bases. The sequence derives from a woman in her sixties in good health and CMV-seropositive. The CDR3 spells CASSQEGGRAEQFF. In nucleotides, the CDR3 is TGTGCCAGCAGCCAAGAGGGAGGTAGGGCCGAGCAGTTCTTC.